One sample yielded the 25 T cell receptor beta chains listed below, sequenced in a study of OX40 agonist ivuxolimab in advanced cancers. Here immunoSEQ multiplex PCR was the method, and the copy in TCRdb shows in-frame clones only, minus some. The table shows about 80,000 clones, with just over 85% occurring only once. The material was CD4+ or CD8+ T cells sorted from blood, obtained in a trial of the OX40 agonist ivuxolimab. These receptors originate from an adult with an advanced solid tumor such as melanoma, head and neck, liver or kidney cancer.

This clone was detected once. V usage is TRBV11-2 and J usage is TRBJ2-3, with D perhaps matching TRBD1 (5 bases). Trimming took 3 bases from V and 7 from J, leaving 14 bases between them. Germline assignment: CDR1 SGHAT and CDR2 FQNNGV. The CDR3 extends over 14 amino acids. Written as DNA, the CDR3 is TGTGCCAGCAGCTTCAGGGCGTCCAGCCATACGCAGTATTTT. Residues: CASSFRASSHTQYF. Full variable domain (missing parts from reference TRBV11-2 and TRBJ2-3): EAGVAQSPRYKIIEKRQSVAFWCNPISGHATLYWYQQILGQGPKLLIQFQNNGVVDDSQLPKDRFSAERLKGVDSTLKIQPAKLEDSAVYLCASSFRASSHTQYFGPGTRLTVL.

This clone appeared a single time. The rearrangement uses TRBV2 and TRBJ2-7; D gene uncertain. The CDR3 loop spans 12 amino acids. Germline V gene sequence: CDR1 SNHLY, CDR2 FYNNEI. V was cut by 4 bases and J by 5 bases, with 9 bases left in between. The CDR3 nucleotides read TGTGCCAGCAGTGGACGTTATAACGAGCAGTACTTC. It yields the protein CASSGRYNEQYF.

This chain uses TRBV4-1 with TRBJ2-3; unclear D gene. The germline V gene has CDR1 MGHRA and CDR2 YSYEKL. The CDR3 consists of 14 residues. V lost 2 bases, J lost 1 base, and 7 bases lay in between. The CDR3 nucleotides read TGCGCCAGCAGCCAAACCCTCGGCACAGATACGCAGTATTTT. Protein: CASSQTLGTDTQYF.

The CDR3 is CASSFWQGQTQYF. The CDR3 nucleotides are TGTGCCAGCAGCTTTTGGCAGGGTCAGACCCAGTACTTC. J is TRBJ2-5 and V is TRBV5-8; a possible D gene is TRBD1 (5 bases). V lost 2 bases, J lost 6 bases, and 11 bases lay in between. CDR1 SGHTS and CDR2 YDEGEE come from the germline V gene. CDR3 size: 13 residues. The full variable domain, rest sourced from reference TRBV5-8 and TRBJ2-5, is EAGVTQSPTHLIKTRGQQATLRCSPISGHTSVYWYQQALGLGLQFLLWYDEGEERNRGNFPPRFSGRQFPNYSSELNVNALELEDSALYLCASSFWQGQTQYFGPGTRLLVL.

The rearrangement links TRBV28 to TRBJ2-3; D is unresolved. This CDR3 spans 11 amino acids. The ends were cut back, 8 bases at V and 6 bases at J, with 9 bases in the middle. Germline CDR1 is MDHEN and CDR2 is SYDVKM. The CDR3 spells CASAAPDTQYF. The CDR3 DNA is TGTGCCAGCGCCGCCCCCGATACGCAGTATTTT.

The chain has TRBV29-1 and TRBJ2-5; no firm D call. CDR3 size: 11 residues. V was shortened by 4 bases and J by 4 bases, with 7 bases between the two germline ends. Germline V gene lookup returns CDR1 SQVTM and CDR2 ANQGSEA. CDR3 DNA: TGCAGCGTTGTGTTTGCAGAGACCCAGTACTTC. This gives the protein CSVVFAETQYF.

The rearrangement joins TRBV9 to TRBJ2-1; D gene ambiguous. CDR3 length equals 15 residues. Trimming took 1 base from V and 4 from J, leaving 12 bases between them. Germline values: CDR1 SGDLS, CDR2 YYNGEE. The CDR3 bases are TGTGCCAGCAGCGTAAATACTAACCGATACAATGAGCAGTTCTTC. Protein: CASSVNTNRYNEQFF.

CDR3 region: CASSLVSGEETQYF. In nucleotides, the CDR3 is TGTGCCAGCAGCTTGGTTTCAGGTGAAGAGACCCAGTACTTC. The V and J genes are TRBV5-4 and TRBJ2-5, with D uncertain. Per germline, CDR1 SGHNT and CDR2 YYREEE (reference sequence). The CDR3 contains 14 residues. V dropped 0 bases and J dropped 3 bases, with 9 bases sitting between them.

This chain connects TRBV12-5 to TRBJ2-3; tentatively, D is TRBD1 or TRBD2 (6 bases each). The length of the CDR3 is 15 residues. CDR1 is LGHNT and CDR2 is FRNRAP in the germline V gene. Trimming shortened V by 0 bases and J by 0 bases, and 7 bases separated the two germline ends. The CDR3 DNA reads TGTGCTAGTGGTTTGGTAGGGGGGAGCACAGATACGCAGTATTTT. This sequence encodes CASGLVGGSTDTQYF.

This clone occurred a few times. This sequence joins TRBV18 and TRBJ2-5; D gene ambiguous. Looked up from germline, CDR1 is KGHSH and CDR2 is LQKENI. Trimming cost V 1 base and J 3 bases, with 12 bases left between them. The CDR3 contains 15 residues. This chain's CDR3 is CASSPQRTQEETQYF. CDR3 coding DNA: TGTGCCAGCTCACCACAGAGAACGCAGGAAGAGACCCAGTACTTC. Complete variable domain (other parts from reference TRBV18 and TRBJ2-5): NAGVMQNPRHLVRRRGQEARLRCSPMKGHSHVYWYRQLPEEGLKFMVYLQKENIIDESGMPKERFSAEFPKEGPSILRIQQVVRGDSAAYFCASSPQRTQEETQYFGPGTRLLVL.

J is TRBJ2-2 and V is TRBV19; D may be TRBD1 (6 bases). Germline assignment: CDR1 LNHDA and CDR2 SQIVND (reference sequence). The CDR3 runs 16 residues. V lost 7 bases and J 3 bases, leaving 18 bases between the germline ends. CDR3 DNA sequence: TGTGCCAGTATGGTCAGGGGATTGTTCGACACCGGGGAGCTGTTTTTT. Encoded protein: CASMVRGLFDTGELFF. The full variable domain, with the rest looked up from reference TRBV19 and TRBJ2-2, is DGGITQSPKYLFRKEGQNVTLSCEQNLNHDAMYWYRQDPGQGLRLIYYSQIVNDFQKGDIAEGYSVSREKKESFPLTVTSAQKNPTAFYLCASMVRGLFDTGELFFGEGSRLTVL.

Comments on this clone: At one end, the junction sequence differs from germline, possibly due to a read error. The V call is TRBV2, the J call TRBJ2-7, with 7 bases that match TRBD1. Germline CDR1 SNHLY, CDR2 FYNNEI. This CDR3 contains 13 residues. CDR3 sequence: CARSRGQTYEQYF. The CDR3 bases are TGTGCCCGCAGTCGGGGACAGACCTACGAGCAGTACTTC.

The V and J genes are TRBV7-8 and TRBJ2-7, with no clear D. Germline V gives CDR1 SGHVS, CDR2 FQNEAQ. V was shortened by 1 base and J by 4 bases, with 17 bases between the two germline ends. This CDR3 is built from 16 residues. The CDR3, as DNA: TGTGCCAGCAGCTTAGAACGGAAGACAAGCATATACGAGCAGTACTTC. Its protein product is CASSLERKTSIYEQYF.

CDR3 region: CASSMGQGLNEQYF. CDR3 bases: TGTGCCAGCAGCATGGGACAGGGGCTGAACGAGCAGTACTTC. V is TRBV11-3 and J is TRBJ2-7; 10 bases match TRBD1. The germline V gene encodes CDR1 SGHNT and CDR2 YENEEA. This CDR3 spans 14 amino acids. Trimming removed 5 bases from V and 5 bases from J; junction bases left unmatched: 6.

The chain joins TRBV2 to TRBJ1-1; maybe TRBD1 (6 bases). Trimming took off 5 bases at V and 4 bases at J, with 14 bases between the two ends. This CDR3 comprises 14 residues. The germline CDR1 and CDR2 sequences are SNHLY and FYNNEI. The CDR3 DNA reads as TGTGCCAGCAGTATACGGACAGATTCCACTGAAGCTTTCTTT. Translated: CASSIRTDSTEAFF.

This rearrangement joins TRBV7-9 to TRBJ1-1, with a possible D match to TRBD1 (6 bases). The length of the CDR3 is 15 residues. The V gene lost 4 bases and the J gene lost 7 bases, with 19 bases spanning the gap. Germline CDR1 SEHNR, CDR2 FQNEAQ (reference sequence). In DNA form, the CDR3 reads TGTGCCAGCAGCTCCCAAGGGGGGGGACGGAGTGAAGCTTTCTTT. Translating gives CASSSQGGGRSEAFF.

The chain uses TRBV6-5 and TRBJ2-1; D may be TRBD1 (5 bases). Germline V gene sequence: CDR1 MNHEY, CDR2 SVGAGI. This CDR3 has 14 residues. With 5 bases removed from V and 6 bases from J, the gap between germline ends came to 14 bases. CDR3 sequence: CASSRQYSVNEQFF. For the CDR3, the DNA is TGTGCCAGCAGTCGACAGTATTCCGTCAATGAGCAGTTCTTC.

This chain uses TRBV5-4 with TRBJ2-3; D gene uncertain. From germline, CDR1 is SGHNT and CDR2 YYREEE (reference sequence). Trimming stripped 5 bases from V and 1 base from J, with 8 bases between. This CDR3 is built from 13 residues. CDR3 coding DNA: TGTGCCAGCAGTGGCCAGGGCACAGATACGCAGTATTTT. Its translation is CASSGQGTDTQYF.

CDR3 DNA: TGTGCCAGCAGCTTAGATATGGTCCCCGGGTCACCCCTCCACTTT. This sequence encodes CASSLDMVPGSPLHF. The chain joins TRBV7-2 to TRBJ1-6; D not resolved. Per the germline V gene, CDR1 is SGHTA and CDR2 is FQGNSA. This CDR3 is 15 amino acids long. Trimming pared 1 base from V and 10 bases from J, leaving 14 bases between. The variable domain in full, with the rest retrieved from reference TRBV7-2 and TRBJ1-6, is GAGVSQSPSNKVTEKGKDVELRCDPISGHTALYWYRQSLGQGLEFLIYFQGNSAPDKSGLPSDRFSAERTGGSVSTLTIQRTQQEDSAVYLCASSLDMVPGSPLHFGNGTRLTVT.

The chain employs TRBV29-1 and TRBJ1-1; 7 nucleotides align to TRBD1. V was pared by 6 bases and J by 3 bases, with 10 bases of the junction left unmatched. This CDR3 has 14 residues. Looked up from germline, CDR1 is SQVTM and CDR2 is ANQGSEA. The CDR3 reads CSVVVGTDYTEAFF. The CDR3 DNA reads as TGCAGCGTGGTGGTCGGGACAGACTACACTGAAGCTTTCTTT.

The J gene is TRBJ2-7, the V gene TRBV21-1; the table's D call, TRBD2, was not checked against the DNA. TRBV21-1 is an annotated pseudogene. The CDR3 extends over 17 amino acids. Here the CDR3 reads CASRLRLAWTQNYEQYF. The CDR3 DNA is TGTGCCAGCAGACTCCGTCTAGCGTGGACCCAAAACTACGAGCAGTACTTC.

The chain couples TRBV4-1 to TRBJ1-1, with 8 bases fitting TRBD1. Losses at the gene ends were 1 base for V and 6 bases for J; bases not matched to a gene: 10. The CDR3 contains 16 residues. Per germline, CDR1 MGHRA and CDR2 YSYEKL. CDR3 sequence: CASSQAVQGGEAEAFF. Here the CDR3 DNA reads TGCGCCAGCAGCCAAGCCGTACAGGGGGGTGAGGCTGAAGCTTTCTTT.

This clone was found once. The chain combines TRBV7-2 with TRBJ2-3; tentative D call: TRBD1 (5 bases). The V gene lost 4 bases and the J gene lost 6 bases, with 14 bases spanning the gap. The germline V gene encodes CDR1 SGHTA and CDR2 FQGNSA. The CDR3 is 14 amino acids. The CDR3 DNA reads as TGTGCCAGCAGCTCCCCTGTCAGGGTGGATACGCAGTATTTT. Protein product: CASSSPVRVDTQYF.

The chain has TRBV2 and TRBJ2-5, with D tentatively TRBD1 (6 bases). Germline loops: CDR1 SNHLY, CDR2 FYNNEI. The V and J ends lost 4 bases and 4 bases respectively, with 13 bases between them. CDR3 length: 14 amino acids. The CDR3 here is CASSVAGARETQYF. The CDR3 DNA sequence: TGTGCCAGCAGTGTAGCAGGGGCCCGAGAGACCCAGTACTTC.

V is TRBV2 and J is TRBJ1-1; no reliable D call. Germline V gene sequence: CDR1 SNHLY, CDR2 FYNNEI. The CDR3 spans 13 residues. Deletions cut 6 bases from V and 5 bases from J, with 13 bases between. Here the CDR3 reads CASSLGRLTEAFF. CDR3 bases: TGTGCCAGCAGCCTCGGGAGGCTGACTGAAGCTTTCTTT.